This TCR beta chain derives from a study of cytomegalovirus exposure and HLA in healthy donors. A multiplex PCR was run with 60 Vbeta primers and 13 Jbeta primers. The protocol was immunoSEQ multiplex PCR, while the TCRdb copy is restricted to in-frame clones and leaves out a portion. This table has under 150,000 clones, around three quarters appearing once. Trimming cost V 1 base and J 4 bases, with 16 bases left between them. Germline V gene lookup returns CDR1 SGHNT and CDR2 YENEEA. This CDR3 is 16 amino acids long. At collection, donors were nominally healthy, but unrecorded immune exposures were probable.

The TCR sequence derives from a woman in her thirties or forties in good health and CMV-seronegative. The sample consisted of PBMCs. The chain employs TRBV11-3 and TRBJ1-2; TRBD1 is a possible D gene (5 bases). The CDR3 region has the DNA TGTGCCAGCAGCTTAGTCAGGGCAGGGTCAGGCTATGGCTACACCTTC. Residues: CASSLVRAGSGYGYTF.